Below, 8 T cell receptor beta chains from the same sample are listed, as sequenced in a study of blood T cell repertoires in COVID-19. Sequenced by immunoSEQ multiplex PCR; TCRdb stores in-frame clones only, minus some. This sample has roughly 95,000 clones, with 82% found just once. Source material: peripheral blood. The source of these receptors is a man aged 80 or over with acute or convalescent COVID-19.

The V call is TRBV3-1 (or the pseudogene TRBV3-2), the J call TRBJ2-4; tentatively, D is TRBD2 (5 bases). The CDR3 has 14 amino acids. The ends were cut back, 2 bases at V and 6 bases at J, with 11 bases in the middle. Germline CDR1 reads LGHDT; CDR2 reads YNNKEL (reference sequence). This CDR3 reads CASSQRLRVNIQYF. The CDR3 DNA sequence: TGTGCCAGCAGCCAACGTCTGAGGGTAAACATTCAGTACTTC.

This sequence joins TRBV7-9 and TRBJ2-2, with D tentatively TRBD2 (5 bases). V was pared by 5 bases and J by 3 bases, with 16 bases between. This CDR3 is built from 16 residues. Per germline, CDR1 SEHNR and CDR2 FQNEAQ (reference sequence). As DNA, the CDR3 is TGTGCCAGCAGCGCTTTAGGGCTCGGGGACACCGGGGAGCTGTTTTTT. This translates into CASSALGLGDTGELFF.

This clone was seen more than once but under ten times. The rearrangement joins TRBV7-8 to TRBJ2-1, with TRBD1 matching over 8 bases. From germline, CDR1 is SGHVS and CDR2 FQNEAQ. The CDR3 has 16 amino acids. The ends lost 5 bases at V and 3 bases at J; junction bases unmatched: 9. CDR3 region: CASSLRDRKHYNEQFF. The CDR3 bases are TGTGCCAGCAGCCTAAGGGACAGGAAACACTACAATGAGCAGTTCTTC.

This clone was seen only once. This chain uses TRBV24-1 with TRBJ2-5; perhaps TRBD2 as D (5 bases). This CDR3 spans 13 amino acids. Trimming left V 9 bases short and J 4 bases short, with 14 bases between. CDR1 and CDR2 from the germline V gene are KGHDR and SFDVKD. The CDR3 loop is CATAESGPETQYF. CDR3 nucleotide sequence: TGTGCCACCGCCGAAAGCGGTCCAGAGACCCAGTACTTC.

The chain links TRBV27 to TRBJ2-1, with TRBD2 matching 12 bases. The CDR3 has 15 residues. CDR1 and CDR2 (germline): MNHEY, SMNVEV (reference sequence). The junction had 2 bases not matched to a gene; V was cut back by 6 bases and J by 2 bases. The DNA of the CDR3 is TGTGCCAGCAGGGGACTAGCGGGCCCCTACAATGAGCAGTTCTTC. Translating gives CASRGLAGPYNEQFF.

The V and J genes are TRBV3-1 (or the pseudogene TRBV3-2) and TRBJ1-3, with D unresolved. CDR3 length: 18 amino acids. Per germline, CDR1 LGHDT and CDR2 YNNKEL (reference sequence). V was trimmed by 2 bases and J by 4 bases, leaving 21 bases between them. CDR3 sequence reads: CASSQPRGDFKRGNTIYF. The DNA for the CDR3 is TGTGCCAGCAGCCAACCCCGGGGAGACTTTAAAAGAGGAAACACCATATATTTT.

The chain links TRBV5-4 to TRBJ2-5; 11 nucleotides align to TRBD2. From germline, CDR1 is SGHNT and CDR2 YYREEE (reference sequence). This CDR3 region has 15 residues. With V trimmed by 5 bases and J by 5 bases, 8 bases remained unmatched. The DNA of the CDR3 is TGTGCCAGCAGTTATCAGACTAGCGGGGACGAGACCCAGTACTTC. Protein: CASSYQTSGDETQYF.

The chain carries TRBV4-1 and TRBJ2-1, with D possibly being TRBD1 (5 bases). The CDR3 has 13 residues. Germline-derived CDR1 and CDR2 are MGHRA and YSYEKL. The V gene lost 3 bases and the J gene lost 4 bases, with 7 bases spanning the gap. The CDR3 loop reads CASSQTEYNEQFF. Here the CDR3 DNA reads TGCGCCAGCAGCCAGACAGAGTACAATGAGCAGTTCTTC.